This is a list of T cell receptor beta chains from one sample in a study of T-cell reconstitution after alpha-beta-depleted transplantation in children. TCRdb analysed the PCR reads with MiXCR anew, one entry per CDR3 protein. The data contain some 440,000 distinct CDR3 sequences, roughly 16% of them singletons. The sample here was PBMCs, mostly from graft donor cells, taken 360 days after TCRalphabeta/CD19-depleted stem cell transplant. Every receptor here comes from a boy in the first two years of life who had a stem cell transplant for Wiskott-Aldrich syndrome, so the T cells may come from the graft donor. Both conserved end residues are trimmed from each CDR3.

ASSLAPADYTDTQY	TRBV5-1	TRBJ2-3
SVVEGYGYT	TRBV29-1	TRBJ1-2
ASSFFGTGAYEQY	TRBV12-3/TRBV12-4	TRBJ2-7
ASSHSGGNQPQH	TRBV3-1	TRBJ1-5
ASRTTGENEQF	TRBV12-3/TRBV12-4	TRBJ2-1
ASSTRDGAYEQY	TRBV12-3/TRBV12-4	TRBJ2-7
ASHRSKGNQPQH	TRBV6-1	TRBJ1-5
ASSLLETTGHNEQF	TRBV5-6	TRBJ2-1
ASSRANVLT	TRBV14	TRBJ2-6
ASSWRPDTQY	TRBV12-3/TRBV12-4	TRBJ2-3
ASRRTTLSEQF	TRBV12-3/TRBV12-4	TRBJ2-1
ASSISLDWDTQY	TRBV13	TRBJ2-3
ASSEVGTGNTIY	TRBV25-1	TRBJ1-3
ASSLAGTGAGEQF	TRBV7-9	TRBJ2-1
ASSLAKGTSGTNEQF	TRBV12-3/TRBV12-4	TRBJ2-1
ASSRSGKSTDTQY	TRBV11-2	TRBJ2-3
ASSYSEWGRDEAF	TRBV6-5	TRBJ1-1
ASSFSGADTQY	TRBV5-1	TRBJ2-3
ASSFTSAYTDTQY	TRBV5-1	TRBJ2-3
ASSQALDQETQY	TRBV4-2	TRBJ2-5
ASSASSLGYT	TRBV2	TRBJ1-2
ASRRFGTEAF	TRBV6-5	TRBJ1-1
ASSLSGGRSYEQY	TRBV12-3/TRBV12-4	TRBJ2-7
ASRRLGQAYEQY	TRBV6-2/TRBV6-3	TRBJ2-7
ASSRTRLAGGTDTQY	TRBV7-6	TRBJ2-3
ASSPQRGQVNSPLH	TRBV6-1	TRBJ1-6
SATSAGLNTDTQY	TRBV20-1	TRBJ2-3
AISGGQSHTGELF	TRBV10-3	TRBJ2-2
SAQPGLAGVEQF	TRBV29-1	TRBJ2-1
ASSMDRGTNQPQH	TRBV7-6	TRBJ1-5
ASSRQGQPRGNEQF	TRBV12-3/TRBV12-4	TRBJ2-1
ASSPRLNTDTQY	TRBV18	TRBJ2-3
ASSLDARVGETQY	TRBV12-3/TRBV12-4	TRBJ2-5
ASSFGIDHNEQF	TRBV13	TRBJ2-1
ASSLTTDYEQY	TRBV5-1	TRBJ2-7
ASSSSHRGDEQY	TRBV5-1	TRBJ2-7
SGQGGTPSYEQY	TRBV20-1	TRBJ2-7
ASSLIGVGEAF	TRBV7-2	TRBJ1-1
ASSRYSGHPSGANVLT	TRBV11-1	TRBJ2-6
SVELGGYT	TRBV29-1	TRBJ1-2
SARGNRGGGAYYNEQF	TRBV20-1	TRBJ2-1